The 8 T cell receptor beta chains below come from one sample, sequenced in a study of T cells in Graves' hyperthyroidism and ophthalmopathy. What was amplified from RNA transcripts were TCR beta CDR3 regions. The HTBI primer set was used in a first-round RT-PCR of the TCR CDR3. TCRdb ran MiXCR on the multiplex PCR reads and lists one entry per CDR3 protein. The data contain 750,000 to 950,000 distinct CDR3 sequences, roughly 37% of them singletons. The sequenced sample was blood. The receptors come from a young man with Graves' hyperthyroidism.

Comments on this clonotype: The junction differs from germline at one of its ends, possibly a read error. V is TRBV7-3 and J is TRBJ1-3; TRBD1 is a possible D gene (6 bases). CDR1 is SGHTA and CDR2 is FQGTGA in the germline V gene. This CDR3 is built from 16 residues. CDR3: CASSLGQQGSGDTIYF. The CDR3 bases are TGCGCCAGCAGCCTGGGGCAACAGGGCTCGGGAGACACCATATATTTT.

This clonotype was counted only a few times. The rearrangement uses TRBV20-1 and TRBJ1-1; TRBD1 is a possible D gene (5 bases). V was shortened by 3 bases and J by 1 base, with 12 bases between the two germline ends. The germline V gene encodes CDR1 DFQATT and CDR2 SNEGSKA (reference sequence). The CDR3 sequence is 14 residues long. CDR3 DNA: TGCAGTGCTAGGGGGCCCTGGGGGAACACTGAAGCTTTCTTT. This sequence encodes CSARGPWGNTEAFF.

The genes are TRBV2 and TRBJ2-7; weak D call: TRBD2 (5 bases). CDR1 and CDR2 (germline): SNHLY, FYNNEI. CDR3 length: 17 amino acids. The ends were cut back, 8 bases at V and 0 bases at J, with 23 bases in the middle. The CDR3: CASHSGSFNHPSYEQYF. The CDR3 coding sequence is TGTGCCAGCCACAGTGGGAGTTTCAACCATCCCTCCTACGAGCAGTACTTC.

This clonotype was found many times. The CDR3 sequence: CASSLGHLSNQPQHF. CDR3 nucleotide sequence: TGTGCCAGCAGCCTGGGACATCTTAGCAATCAGCCCCAGCATTTT. This sequence joins TRBV7-2 and TRBJ1-5, with D possibly being TRBD1 (6 bases). CDR1 is SGHTA and CDR2 is FQGNSA in the germline V gene. CDR3 length equals 15 residues. The V end lost 5 bases, the J end lost 0 bases, and 11 bases lay between the germline ends.

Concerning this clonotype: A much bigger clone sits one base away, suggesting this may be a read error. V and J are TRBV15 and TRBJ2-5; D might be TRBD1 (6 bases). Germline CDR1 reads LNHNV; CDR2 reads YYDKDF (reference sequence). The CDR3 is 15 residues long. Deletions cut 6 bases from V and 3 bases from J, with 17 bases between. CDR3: CATSDPAGVEETQYF. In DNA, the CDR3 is TGTGCCACCAGTGACCCCGCAGGGGTGGAAGAGACCCAGTACTTC.

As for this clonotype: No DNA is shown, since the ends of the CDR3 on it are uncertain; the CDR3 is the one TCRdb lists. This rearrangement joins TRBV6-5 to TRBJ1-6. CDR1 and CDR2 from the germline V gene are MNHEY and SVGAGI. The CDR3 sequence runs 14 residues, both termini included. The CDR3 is CASSSSGHWSPLHF.

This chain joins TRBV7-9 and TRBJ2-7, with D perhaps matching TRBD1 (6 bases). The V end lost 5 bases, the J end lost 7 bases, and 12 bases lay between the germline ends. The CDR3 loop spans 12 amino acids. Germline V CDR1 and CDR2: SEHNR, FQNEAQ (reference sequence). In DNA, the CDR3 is TGTGCCAGCAGCCTAGGGGGAGAAGAGCAGTACTTC. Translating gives CASSLGGEEQYF.

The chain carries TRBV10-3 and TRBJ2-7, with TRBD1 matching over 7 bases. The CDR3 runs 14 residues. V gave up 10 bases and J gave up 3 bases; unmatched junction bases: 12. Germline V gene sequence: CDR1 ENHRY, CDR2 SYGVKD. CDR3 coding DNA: TGTGCCAGCTCAAGACAGGGAGCAAACTACGAGCAGTACTTC. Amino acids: CASSRQGANYEQYF.